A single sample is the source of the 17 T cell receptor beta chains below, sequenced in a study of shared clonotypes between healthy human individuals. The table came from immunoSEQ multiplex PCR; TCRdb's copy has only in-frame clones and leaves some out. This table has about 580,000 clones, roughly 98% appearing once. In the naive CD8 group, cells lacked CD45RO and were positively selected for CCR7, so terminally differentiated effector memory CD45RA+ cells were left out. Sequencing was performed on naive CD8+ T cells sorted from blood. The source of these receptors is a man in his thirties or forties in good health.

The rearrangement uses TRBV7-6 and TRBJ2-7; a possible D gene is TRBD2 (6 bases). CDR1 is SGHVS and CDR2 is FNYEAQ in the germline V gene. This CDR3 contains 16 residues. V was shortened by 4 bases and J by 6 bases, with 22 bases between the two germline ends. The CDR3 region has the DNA TGTGCCAGCAGCTCCCCCCTGGAGGGATTCGGCTCCGAGCAGTACTTC. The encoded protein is CASSSPLEGFGSEQYF.

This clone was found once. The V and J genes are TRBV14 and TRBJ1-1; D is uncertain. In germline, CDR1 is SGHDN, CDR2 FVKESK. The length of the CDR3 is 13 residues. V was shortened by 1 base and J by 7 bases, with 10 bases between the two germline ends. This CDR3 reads CASSQGGFVEAFF. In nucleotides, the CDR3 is TGTGCCAGCAGCCAAGGAGGGTTTGTTGAAGCTTTCTTT.

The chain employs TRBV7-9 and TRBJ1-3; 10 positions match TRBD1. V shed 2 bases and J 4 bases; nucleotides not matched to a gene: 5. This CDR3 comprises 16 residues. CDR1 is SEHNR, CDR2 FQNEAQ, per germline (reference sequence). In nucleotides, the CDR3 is TGTGCCAGCAGCTTACCGGGACAGGGGTTCGGAAACACCATATATTTT. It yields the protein CASSLPGQGFGNTIYF.

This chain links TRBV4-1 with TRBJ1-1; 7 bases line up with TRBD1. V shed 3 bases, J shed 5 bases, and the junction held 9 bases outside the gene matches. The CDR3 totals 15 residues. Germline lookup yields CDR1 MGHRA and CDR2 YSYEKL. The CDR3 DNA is TGCGCCAGCAGCCATCCCGCAGGGGGAAGGACTGAAGCTTTCTTT. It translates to CASSHPAGGRTEAFF.

The CDR3 region has the DNA TGTGCCAGCAGCTTAGTGACAGGGGCTCTAGATACGCAGTATTTT. It yields the protein CASSLVTGALDTQYF. The V and J genes are TRBV11-2 and TRBJ2-3; 8 nucleotides agree with TRBD1. V gave up 1 base and J gave up 5 bases; unmatched junction bases: 5. CDR3 length: 15 amino acids. The germline CDR1 and CDR2 sequences are SGHAT and FQNNGV.

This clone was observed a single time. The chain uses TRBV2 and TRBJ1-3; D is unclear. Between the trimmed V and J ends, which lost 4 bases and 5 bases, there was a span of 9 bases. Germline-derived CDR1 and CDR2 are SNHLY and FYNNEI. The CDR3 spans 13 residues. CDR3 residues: CASSAGQRNTIYF. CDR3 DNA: TGTGCCAGCAGTGCAGGTCAGAGAAACACCATATATTTT.

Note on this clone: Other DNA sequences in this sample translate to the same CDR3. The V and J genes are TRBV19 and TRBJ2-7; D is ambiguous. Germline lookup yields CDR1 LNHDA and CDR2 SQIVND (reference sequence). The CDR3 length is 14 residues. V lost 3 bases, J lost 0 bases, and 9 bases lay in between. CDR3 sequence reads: CASSIGRGSYEQYF. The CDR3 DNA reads TGTGCCAGTAGTATTGGAAGAGGCTCCTACGAGCAGTACTTC.

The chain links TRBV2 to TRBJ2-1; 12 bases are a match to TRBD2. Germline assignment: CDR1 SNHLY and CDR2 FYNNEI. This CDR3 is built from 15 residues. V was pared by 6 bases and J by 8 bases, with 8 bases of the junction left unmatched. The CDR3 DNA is TGTGCCAGCAGCGTGACTAGCGGGAGTTTTGATGAGCAGTTCTTC. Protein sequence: CASSVTSGSFDEQFF.

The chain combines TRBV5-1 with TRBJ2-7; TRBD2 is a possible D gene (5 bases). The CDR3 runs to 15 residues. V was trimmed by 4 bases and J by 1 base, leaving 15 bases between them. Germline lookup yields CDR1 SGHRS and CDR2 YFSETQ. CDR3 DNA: TGCGCCAGCAGCGACGGGATGCCGTCTTCCTACGAGCAGTACTTC. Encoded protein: CASSDGMPSSYEQYF.

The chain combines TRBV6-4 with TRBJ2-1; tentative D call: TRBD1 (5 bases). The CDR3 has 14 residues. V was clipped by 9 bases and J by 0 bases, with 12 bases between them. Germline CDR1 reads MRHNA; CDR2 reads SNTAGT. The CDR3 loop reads CARPQGSSYNEQFF. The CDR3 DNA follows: TGTGCCAGACCCCAGGGTAGCTCCTACAATGAGCAGTTCTTC.

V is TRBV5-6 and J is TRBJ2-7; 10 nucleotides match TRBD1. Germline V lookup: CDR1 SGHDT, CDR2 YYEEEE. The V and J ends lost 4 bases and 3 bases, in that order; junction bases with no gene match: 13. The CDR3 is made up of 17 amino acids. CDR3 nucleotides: TGTGCCAGCAGCGGACCGACAGGGGGCGCGCCTATCTACGAGCAGTACTTC. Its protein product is CASSGPTGGAPIYEQYF.

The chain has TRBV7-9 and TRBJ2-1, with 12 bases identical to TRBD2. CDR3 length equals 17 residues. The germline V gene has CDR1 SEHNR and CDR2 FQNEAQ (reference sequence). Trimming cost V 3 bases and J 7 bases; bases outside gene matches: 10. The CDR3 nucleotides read TGTGCCAGCAGCTTCCGGATGACTAGCGGGAGTCGAAATGAGCAGTTCTTC. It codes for CASSFRMTSGSRNEQFF.

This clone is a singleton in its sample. The CDR3 sequence: CSVETSGKYNEQFF. The CDR3 DNA follows: TGCAGCGTTGAAACTAGCGGGAAATACAATGAGCAGTTCTTC. The V and J genes are TRBV29-1 and TRBJ2-1; TRBD2 matches at 10 bases. CDR3 size: 14 residues. The V and J ends lost 2 bases and 4 bases, in that order; junction bases with no gene match: 2. From germline, CDR1 is SQVTM and CDR2 ANQGSEA.

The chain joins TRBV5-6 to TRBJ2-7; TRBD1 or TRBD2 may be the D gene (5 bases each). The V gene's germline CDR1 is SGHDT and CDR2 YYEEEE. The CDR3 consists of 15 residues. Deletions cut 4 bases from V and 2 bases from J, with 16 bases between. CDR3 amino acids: CASSPRGRGAYEQYF. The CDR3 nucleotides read TGTGCCAGCAGCCCGCGAGGAAGAGGGGCCTACGAGCAGTACTTC.

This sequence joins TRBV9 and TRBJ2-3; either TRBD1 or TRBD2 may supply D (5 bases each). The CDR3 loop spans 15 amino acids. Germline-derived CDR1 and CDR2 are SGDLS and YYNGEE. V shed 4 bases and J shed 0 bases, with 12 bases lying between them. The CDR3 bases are TGTGCCAGCAGCCTTGGGACGCCTAGCACAGATACGCAGTATTTT. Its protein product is CASSLGTPSTDTQYF.

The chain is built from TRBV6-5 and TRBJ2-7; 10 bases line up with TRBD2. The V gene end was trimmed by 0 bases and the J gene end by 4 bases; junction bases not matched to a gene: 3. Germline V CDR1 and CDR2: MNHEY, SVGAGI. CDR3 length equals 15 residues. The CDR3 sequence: CASSYSPAGGYEQYF. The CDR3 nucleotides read TGTGCCAGCAGTTACTCCCCAGCGGGAGGGTACGAGCAGTACTTC.

The CDR3 bases are TGTGCCAGCGGAGGGGGGAGCACCGGGGAGCTGTTTTTT. Amino acid sequence: CASGGGSTGELFF. The V and J genes are TRBV9 and TRBJ2-2; perhaps D is TRBD1 or TRBD2 (6 bases each). The CDR3 covers 13 residues. Trimming removed 7 bases at V and 4 bases at J, with 11 bases between. Germline CDR1 reads SGDLS; CDR2 reads YYNGEE. Complete variable domain (other parts from reference TRBV9 and TRBJ2-2): DSGVTQTPKHLITATGQRVTLRCSPRSGDLSVYWYQQSLDQGLQFLIQYYNGEERAKGNILERFSAQQFPDLHSELNLSSLELGDSALYFCASGGGSTGELFFGEGSRLTVL.